These T cell receptor beta chains were read from a single sample in a study of identical twins' blood T cells. In TCRdb, the 5' RACE reads were re-called with MiXCR into one record per CDR3 protein. Seen here are hundreds of thousands of distinct CDR3 sequences, 25% to 35% observed once, and the top ten hold 6.1%. The sample comprised PBMCs. All receptors derive from a woman aged 18 to 49 in good health. Both conserved end residues are part of each CDR3. D genes are given only for firm matches. Part of the rows lack a size; the others show once, few, many or a class for expanded clones.

D gene,J gene,V gene,clone size,CDR3 protein,CDR3 DNA
-,TRBJ2-3,TRBV7-9,-,CASSPLDSRDTQYF,TGTGCCAGCAGCCCCCTAGATTCCCGGGATACGCAGTATTTT
TRBD1,TRBJ1-3,TRBV9,-,CASSVDPVQGPGNTIYF,TGTGCCAGCAGCGTAGACCCTGTACAGGGGCCTGGAAACACCATATATTTT
TRBD2,TRBJ2-2,TRBV20-1,-,CSARLAGTTEELFF,TGCAGTGCTAGACTAGCGGGGACAACCGAGGAGCTGTTTTTT
-,TRBJ1-5,TRBV14,-,CASSQVGYSTDTQHF,TGTGCCAGCAGCCAAGTAGGCTACAGCACAGATACGCAGCATTTT
-,TRBJ2-1,TRBV6-5,-,CTSSYGGYNEQFF,TGTACCAGCAGTTACGGGGGCTACAATGAGCAGTTCTTC
-,TRBJ2-2,TRBV19,-,CASSIAGANTGELFF,TGTGCCAGTAGTATCGCAGGGGCGAACACCGGGGAGCTGTTTTTT
-,TRBJ1-5,TRBV5-1,many,CASSLGVNQPQHF,TGTGCCAGCAGCTTAGGTGTCAATCAGCCCCAGCATTTT
-,TRBJ1-1,TRBV29-1,-,CSVAGGTYMNTEAFF,TGCAGCGTCGCCGGGGGCACCTATATGAACACTGAAGCTTTCTTT
-,TRBJ1-1,TRBV27,-,CASSSGTQTGNTEAFF,TGTGCCAGCAGTTCCGGGACCCAAACTGGGAACACTGAAGCTTTCTTT
-,TRBJ1-1,TRBV27,many,CASSSRGEGGEAFF,TGTGCCAGCAGTTCAAGGGGAGAGGGTGGTGAAGCTTTCTTT
-,TRBJ1-4,TRBV6-1,-,CASRGLDEKLFF,TGTGCCAGTCGGGGGTTGGATGAAAAACTGTTTTTT
-,TRBJ2-3,TRBV29-1,few,CSVEVALTQYF,TGCAGCGTTGAGGTAGCCCTTACGCAGTATTTT
TRBD1,TRBJ2-1,TRBV24-1,-,CATSDPGTGYNEQFF,TGTGCCACCAGTGATCCGGGGACAGGGTACAATGAGCAGTTCTTC